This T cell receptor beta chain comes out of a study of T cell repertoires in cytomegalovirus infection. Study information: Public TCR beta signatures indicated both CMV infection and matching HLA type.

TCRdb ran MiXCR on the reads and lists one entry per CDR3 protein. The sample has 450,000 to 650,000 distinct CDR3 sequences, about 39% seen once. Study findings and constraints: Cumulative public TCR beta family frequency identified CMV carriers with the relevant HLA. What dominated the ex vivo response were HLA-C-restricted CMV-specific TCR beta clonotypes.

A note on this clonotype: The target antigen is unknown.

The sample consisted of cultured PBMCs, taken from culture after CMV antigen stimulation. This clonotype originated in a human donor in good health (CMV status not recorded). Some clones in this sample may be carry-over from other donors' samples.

The CDR3 DNA sequence: TGTGCCAGCAGCTTAGATAGGGGACTAGCGGCTTACGAGCAGTACTTC. Protein: CASSLDRGLAAYEQYF. The gene calls are TRBV7-9 and TRBJ2-7, with 11 bases identical to TRBD2. There are 16 residues in the CDR3. Trimming removed 1 base from V and 4 bases from J; junction bases left unmatched: 6. Germline V gene sequence: CDR1 SEHNR, CDR2 FQNEAQ (reference sequence).